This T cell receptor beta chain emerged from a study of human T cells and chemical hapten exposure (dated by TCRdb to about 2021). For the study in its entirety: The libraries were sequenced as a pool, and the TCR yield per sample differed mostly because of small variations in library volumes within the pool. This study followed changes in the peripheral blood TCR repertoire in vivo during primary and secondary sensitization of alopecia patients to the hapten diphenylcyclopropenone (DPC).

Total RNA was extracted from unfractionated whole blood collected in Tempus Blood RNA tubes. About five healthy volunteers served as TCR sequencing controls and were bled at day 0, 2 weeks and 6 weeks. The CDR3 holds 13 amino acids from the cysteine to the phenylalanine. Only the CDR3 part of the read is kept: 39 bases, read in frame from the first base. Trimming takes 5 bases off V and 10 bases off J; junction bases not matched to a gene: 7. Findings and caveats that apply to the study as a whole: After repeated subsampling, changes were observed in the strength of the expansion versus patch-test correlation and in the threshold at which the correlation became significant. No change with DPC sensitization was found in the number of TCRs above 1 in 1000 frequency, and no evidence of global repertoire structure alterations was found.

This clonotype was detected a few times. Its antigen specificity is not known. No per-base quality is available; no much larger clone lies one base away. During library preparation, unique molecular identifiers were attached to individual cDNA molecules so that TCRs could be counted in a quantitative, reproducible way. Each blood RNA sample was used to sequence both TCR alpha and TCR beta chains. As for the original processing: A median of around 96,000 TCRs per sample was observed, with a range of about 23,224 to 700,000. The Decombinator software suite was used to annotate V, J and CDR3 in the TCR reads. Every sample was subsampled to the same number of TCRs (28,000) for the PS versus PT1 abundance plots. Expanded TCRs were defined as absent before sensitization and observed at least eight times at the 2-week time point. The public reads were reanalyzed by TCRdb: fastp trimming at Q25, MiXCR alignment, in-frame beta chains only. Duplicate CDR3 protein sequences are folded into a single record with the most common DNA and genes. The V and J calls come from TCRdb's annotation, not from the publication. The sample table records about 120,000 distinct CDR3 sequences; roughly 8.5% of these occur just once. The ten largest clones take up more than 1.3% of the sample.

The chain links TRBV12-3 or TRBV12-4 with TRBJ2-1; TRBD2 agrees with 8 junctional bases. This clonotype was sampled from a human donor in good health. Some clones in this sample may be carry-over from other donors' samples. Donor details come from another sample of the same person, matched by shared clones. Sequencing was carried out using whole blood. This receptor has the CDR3 CASSPGLEIEQFF. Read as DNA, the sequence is TGTGCCAGCAGTCCGGGACTAGAAATAGAGCAGTTCTTC.